This T cell receptor (beta chain) is drawn from a study of regulatory T cells in long-lasting Graves disease. Study results and limitations: Segments TRBV28, TRBJ1-2 and TRBJ2-5 showed preferential usage in persistent disease.

This clonotype was observed many times. What it recognizes is unknown. With iRepertoire HTBI primers and Arm-PCR of CDR3 regions, TCR beta libraries were built. Original processing methods: Identified across the samples were some 67 TRBV segments and over twelve TRBJ segments. TCRdb independently ran MiXCR on the multiplex PCR reads; one entry per CDR3 protein. TCRdb, rather than the study authors, made the V and J calls. The sample contains roughly 450,000 distinct CDR3 sequences, around 24% of which appear only once. The V end lost 3 bases, the J end lost 0 bases, and 11 bases lay between the germline ends. Germline V gene sequence: CDR1 MNHGY, CDR2 SVAAGI. CDR3 length equals 15 residues. Time point of the sample: persistent/refractory GD, antithyroid drugs over 5 years with positive TRAb. Isolated PBMC RNA provided the starting material for the TCR library. The collection involved drawing nine milliliters of peripheral blood into EDTA tubes.

This clonotype was sampled from a female donor with Graves disease. The sample here was peripheral blood mononuclear cells (PBMCs), taken when the disease was refractory, from a patient treated with antithyroid drugs. The chain has TRBV6-9 and TRBJ1-1; no clear D gene. CDR3 amino acids: CASSYDGRLNTEAFF. Written as DNA, the CDR3 is TGTGCCAGCAGTTACGACGGCAGGTTGAACACTGAAGCTTTCTTT.